The rows below give T cell receptor beta chains drawn from one sample of a study of cytomegalovirus exposure and HLA in healthy donors. TCRdb's table, derived via immunoSEQ multiplex PCR, lists solely in-frame clones and lacks some. The repertoire holds approximately 70,000 clones, with about 95% as singletons. Source material: PBMCs. Source of these receptors: a woman aged 18-35 years in good health and CMV-seronegative. The CDR3 runs from the conserved cysteine through the conserved F or W. Fields, in order: J gene, V gene, D gene, CDR3 protein, CDR3 DNA. A D gene is named only where the DNA matches it firmly.

J gene: TRBJ2-2; V gene: TRBV5-4; D gene: .; CDR3 protein: CASSPDSFTGELFF; CDR3 DNA: TGTGCCAGCAGCCCGGACAGTTTCACCGGGGAGCTGTTTTTT
J gene: TRBJ1-2; V gene: TRBV10-2; D gene: .; CDR3 protein: CASSDYRDGYTF; CDR3 DNA: TGCGCCAGCAGTGATTACAGGGACGGCTACACCTTC
J gene: TRBJ1-2; V gene: TRBV27; D gene: TRBD1; CDR3 protein: CASSHEGAQGYTF; CDR3 DNA: TGTGCCAGCAGTCACGAGGGGGCCCAAGGCTACACCTTC
J gene: TRBJ2-5; V gene: TRBV19; D gene: TRBD2; CDR3 protein: CASSIGTSGYQETQYF; CDR3 DNA: TGTGCCAGTAGTATAGGCACTAGCGGGTACCAAGAGACCCAGTACTTC
J gene: TRBJ2-3; V gene: TRBV4-2; D gene: TRBD2; CDR3 protein: CASSQDPTSGGPSTDTQYF; CDR3 DNA: TGTGCCAGCAGCCAAGATCCCACTAGCGGGGGGCCCAGCACAGATACGCAGTATTTT
J gene: TRBJ2-1; V gene: TRBV4-2; D gene: TRBD2; CDR3 protein: CASSQIAGGDYNEQFF; CDR3 DNA: TGTGCCAGCAGCCAAATTGCGGGAGGGGACTACAATGAGCAGTTCTTC
J gene: TRBJ2-2; V gene: TRBV11-2; D gene: TRBD1; CDR3 protein: CASSFGDSEYVELFF; CDR3 DNA: TGTGCCAGCAGCTTCGGGGACAGTGAATATGTCGAGCTGTTTTTT
J gene: TRBJ2-5; V gene: TRBV2; D gene: .; CDR3 protein: CASSSWGEANQETQYF; CDR3 DNA: TGTGCCAGCAGTAGCTGGGGGGAGGCAAACCAAGAGACCCAGTACTTC
J gene: TRBJ2-5; V gene: TRBV11-3; D gene: TRBD1; CDR3 protein: CASSLGDRDQETQYF; CDR3 DNA: TGTGCCAGCAGCTTGGGGGACAGGGACCAAGAGACCCAGTACTTC
J gene: TRBJ2-5; V gene: TRBV7-9; D gene: TRBD1; CDR3 protein: CASSRVTGRQETQYF; CDR3 DNA: TGTGCCAGCAGCAGAGTGACAGGGAGACAAGAGACCCAGTACTTC